This T cell receptor (beta chain) was captured by sequencing in a study of shared clonotypes between healthy human individuals. Overall study context: A donor's plate count was three for CD4 naive and three for CD4 memory; CD8 naive had two and CD8 memory one. Study-level results: The sole specimen, blood, was sampled, and tissue repertoires likely differ.

The V end lost 6 bases, the J end lost 2 bases, and 10 bases lay between the germline ends. Germline V CDR1 and CDR2: MNHNY, SVGAGI (reference sequence). This CDR3 has 14 residues. Assay used: immunoSEQ multiplex PCR; TCRdb lists only in-frame clones, some missing. Here the sample spans about 580,000 clones, 95% to 98% being singletons. CD8 cells regarded as naive lacked CD45RO, were positively chosen for CCR7, and omitted terminally differentiated effector memory CD45RA+ cells. About this clone: Its cognate antigen is unknown.

The sample taken for sequencing was naive CD8+ T cells sorted from blood. This receptor was taken from a man aged 30 to 39 in good health. The chain employs TRBV6-6 and TRBJ2-2; D gene ambiguous. CDR3 sequence reads: CASSLDGNTGELFF. The DNA of the CDR3 is TGTGCCAGCAGCTTGGACGGCAACACCGGGGAGCTGTTTTTT.